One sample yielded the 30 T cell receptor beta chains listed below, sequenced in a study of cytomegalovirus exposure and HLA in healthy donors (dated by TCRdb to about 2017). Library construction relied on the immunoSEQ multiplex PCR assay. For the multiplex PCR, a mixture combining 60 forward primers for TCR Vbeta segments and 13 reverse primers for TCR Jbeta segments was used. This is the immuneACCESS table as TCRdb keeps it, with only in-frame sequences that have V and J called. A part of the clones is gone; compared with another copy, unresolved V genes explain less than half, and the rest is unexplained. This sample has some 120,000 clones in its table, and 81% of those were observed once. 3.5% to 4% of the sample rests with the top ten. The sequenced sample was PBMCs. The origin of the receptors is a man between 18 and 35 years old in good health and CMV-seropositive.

In DNA, the CDR3 is TGTGCCTGGATGGACAGGGGAATACACGGGGAGCTGTTTTTT. Its translation is CAWMDRGIHGELFF. This chain connects TRBV30 to TRBJ2-2; 9 positions agree with TRBD1. Trimming cost V 4 bases and J 7 bases; bases outside gene matches: 7. The CDR3 runs 14 residues. Germline V gene lookup returns CDR1 GTSNPN and CDR2 SVGIG (reference sequence).

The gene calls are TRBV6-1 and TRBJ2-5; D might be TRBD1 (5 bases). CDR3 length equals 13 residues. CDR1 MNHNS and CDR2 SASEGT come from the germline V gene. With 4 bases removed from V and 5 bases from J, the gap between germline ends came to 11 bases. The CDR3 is CASSAGQRETQYF. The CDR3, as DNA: TGTGCCAGCAGTGCTGGACAACGGGAGACCCAGTACTTC.

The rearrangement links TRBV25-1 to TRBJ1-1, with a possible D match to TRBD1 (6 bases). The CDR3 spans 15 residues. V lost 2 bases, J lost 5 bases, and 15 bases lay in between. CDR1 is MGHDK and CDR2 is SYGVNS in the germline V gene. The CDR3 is CASSEPQDSVTEAFF. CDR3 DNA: TGTGCCAGCAGTGAACCACAGGACAGTGTGACTGAAGCTTTCTTT.

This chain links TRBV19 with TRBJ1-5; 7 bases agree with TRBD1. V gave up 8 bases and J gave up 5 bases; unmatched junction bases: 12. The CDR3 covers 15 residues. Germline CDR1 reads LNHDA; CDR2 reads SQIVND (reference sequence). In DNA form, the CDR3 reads TGTGCCAGTGGTAACCGGGACAGCGCCCATCAGCCCCAGCATTTT. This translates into CASGNRDSAHQPQHF.

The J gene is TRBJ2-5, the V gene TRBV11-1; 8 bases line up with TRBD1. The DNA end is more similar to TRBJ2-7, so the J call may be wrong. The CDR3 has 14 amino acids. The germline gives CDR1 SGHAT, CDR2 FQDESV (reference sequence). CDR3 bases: TGTGCCAGCAGCTCGAGGACAGGGAGGTACGAGCAGTACTTC. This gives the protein CASSSRTGRYEQYF.

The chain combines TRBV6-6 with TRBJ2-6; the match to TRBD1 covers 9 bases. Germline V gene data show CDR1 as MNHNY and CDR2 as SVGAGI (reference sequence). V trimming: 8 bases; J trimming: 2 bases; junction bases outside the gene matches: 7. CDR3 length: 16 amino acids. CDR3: CASGTGGVPGANVLTF. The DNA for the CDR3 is TGTGCCAGCGGTACAGGGGGCGTACCTGGGGCCAACGTCCTGACTTTC.

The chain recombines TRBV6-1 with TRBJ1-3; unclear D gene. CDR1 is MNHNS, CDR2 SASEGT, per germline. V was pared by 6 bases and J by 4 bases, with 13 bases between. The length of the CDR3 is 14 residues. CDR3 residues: CASRVHGEGNTIYF. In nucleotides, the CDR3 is TGTGCCAGCAGAGTACACGGAGAAGGAAACACCATATATTTT.

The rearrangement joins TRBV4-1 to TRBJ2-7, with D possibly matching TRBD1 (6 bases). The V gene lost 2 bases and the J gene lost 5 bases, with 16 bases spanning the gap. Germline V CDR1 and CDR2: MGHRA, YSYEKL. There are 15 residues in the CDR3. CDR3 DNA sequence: TGCGCCAGCAGCCAAAACGATGCAGGGGCGAACGAGCAGTACTTC. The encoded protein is CASSQNDAGANEQYF.

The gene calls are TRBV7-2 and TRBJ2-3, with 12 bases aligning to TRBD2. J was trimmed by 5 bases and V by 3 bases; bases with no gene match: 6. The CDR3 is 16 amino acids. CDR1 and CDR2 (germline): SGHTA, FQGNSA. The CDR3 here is CASSFSSGRAGDTQYF. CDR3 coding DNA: TGTGCCAGCAGCTTTTCTAGCGGGAGGGCCGGAGATACGCAGTATTTT.

CDR3 region: CATSREYYEQYF. The CDR3 DNA is TGTGCCACCAGCAGAGAATACTACGAGCAGTACTTC. This chain links TRBV15 with TRBJ2-7; unclear D gene. The germline V gene encodes CDR1 LNHNV and CDR2 YYDKDF (reference sequence). V shed 0 bases and J shed 3 bases, with 3 bases lying between them. The CDR3 consists of 12 residues.

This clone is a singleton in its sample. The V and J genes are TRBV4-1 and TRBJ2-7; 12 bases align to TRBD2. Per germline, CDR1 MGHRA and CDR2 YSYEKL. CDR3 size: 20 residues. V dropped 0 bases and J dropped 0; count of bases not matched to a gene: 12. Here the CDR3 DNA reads TGCGCCAGCAGCCAAGATGGTAGAGGGCTAGCGGGGGGGAGCTCCTACGAGCAGTACTTC. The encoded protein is CASSQDGRGLAGGSSYEQYF.

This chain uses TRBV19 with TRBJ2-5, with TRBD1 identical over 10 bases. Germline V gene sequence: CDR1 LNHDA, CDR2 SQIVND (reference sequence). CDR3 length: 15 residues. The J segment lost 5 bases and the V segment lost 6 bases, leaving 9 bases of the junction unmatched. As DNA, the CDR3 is TGTGCCAGTAGGCCAACGGGACAGGGGACGGAGACCCAGTACTTC. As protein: CASRPTGQGTETQYF.

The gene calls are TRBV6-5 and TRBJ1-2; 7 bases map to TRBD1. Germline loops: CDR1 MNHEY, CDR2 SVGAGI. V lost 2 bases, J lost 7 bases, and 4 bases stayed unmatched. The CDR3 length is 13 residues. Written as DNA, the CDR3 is TGTGCCAGCAGTTACGGCCCAGGGGGTGGCTACACCTTC. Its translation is CASSYGPGGGYTF.

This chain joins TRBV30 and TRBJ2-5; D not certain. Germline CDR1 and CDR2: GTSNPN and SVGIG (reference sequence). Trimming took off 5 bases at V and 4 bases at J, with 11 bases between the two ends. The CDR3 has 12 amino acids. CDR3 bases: TGTGCCTGGGACCCCGGGTCAGAGACCCAGTACTTC. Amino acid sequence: CAWDPGSETQYF.

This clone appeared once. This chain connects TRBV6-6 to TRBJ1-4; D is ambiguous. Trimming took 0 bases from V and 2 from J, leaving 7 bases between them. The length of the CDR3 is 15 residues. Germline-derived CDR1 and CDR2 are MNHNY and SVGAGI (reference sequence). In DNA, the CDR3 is TGTGCCAGCAGTTACTCGGGCCAGACTAATGAAAAACTGTTTTTT. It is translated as CASSYSGQTNEKLFF.

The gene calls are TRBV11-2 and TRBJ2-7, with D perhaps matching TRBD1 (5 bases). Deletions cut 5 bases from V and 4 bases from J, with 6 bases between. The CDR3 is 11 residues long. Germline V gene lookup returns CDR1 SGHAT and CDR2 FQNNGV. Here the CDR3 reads CASSAGYEQYF. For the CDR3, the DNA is TGTGCCAGCAGCGCAGGGTACGAGCAGTACTTC.

The CDR3 here is CASTAGPNNEQFF. The CDR3 DNA sequence: TGTGCCAGCACGGCGGGCCCAAACAATGAGCAGTTCTTC. This chain connects TRBV7-6 to TRBJ2-1; a weak D match, TRBD2 (5 bases). Germline V CDR1 and CDR2: SGHVS, FNYEAQ. Trimming removed 7 bases from V and 5 bases from J, with 12 bases in between. This CDR3 has 13 residues.

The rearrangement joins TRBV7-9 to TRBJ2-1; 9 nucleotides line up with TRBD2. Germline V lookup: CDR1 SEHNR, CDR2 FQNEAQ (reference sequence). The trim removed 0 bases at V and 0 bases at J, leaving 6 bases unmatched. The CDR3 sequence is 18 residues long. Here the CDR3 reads CASSLALAGLRSYNEQFF. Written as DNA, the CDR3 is TGTGCCAGCAGCTTAGCCCTAGCGGGGCTCCGCTCCTACAATGAGCAGTTCTTC.

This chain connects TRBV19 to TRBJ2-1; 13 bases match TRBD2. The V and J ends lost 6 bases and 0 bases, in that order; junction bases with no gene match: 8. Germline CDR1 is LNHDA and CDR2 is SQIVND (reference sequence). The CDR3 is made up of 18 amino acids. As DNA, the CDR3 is TGTGCCAGTAGGGAAAAAGGGACTAGCGGGAACTCCTACAATGAGCAGTTCTTC. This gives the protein CASREKGTSGNSYNEQFF.

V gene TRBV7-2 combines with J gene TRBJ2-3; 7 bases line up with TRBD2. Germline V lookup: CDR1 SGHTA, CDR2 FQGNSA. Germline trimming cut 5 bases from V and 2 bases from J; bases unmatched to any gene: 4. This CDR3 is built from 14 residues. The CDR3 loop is CASSPLATTDTQYF. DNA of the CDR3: TGTGCCAGCAGCCCACTAGCGACCACAGATACGCAGTATTTT.

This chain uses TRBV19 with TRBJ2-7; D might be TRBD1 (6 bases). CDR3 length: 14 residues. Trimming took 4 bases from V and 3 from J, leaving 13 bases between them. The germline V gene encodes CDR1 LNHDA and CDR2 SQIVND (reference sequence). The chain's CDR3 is CASSRGTYFYEQYF. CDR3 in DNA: TGTGCCAGTAGTAGAGGGACATATTTCTACGAGCAGTACTTC.

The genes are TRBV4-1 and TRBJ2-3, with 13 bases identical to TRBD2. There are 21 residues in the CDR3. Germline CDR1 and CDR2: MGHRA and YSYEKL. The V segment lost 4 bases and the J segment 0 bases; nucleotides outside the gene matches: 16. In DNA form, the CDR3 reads TGCGCCAGCAGCCTGATTATTAGGACTAGCGGGAGTAGGGGGAGCACAGATACGCAGTATTTT. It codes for CASSLIIRTSGSRGSTDTQYF.

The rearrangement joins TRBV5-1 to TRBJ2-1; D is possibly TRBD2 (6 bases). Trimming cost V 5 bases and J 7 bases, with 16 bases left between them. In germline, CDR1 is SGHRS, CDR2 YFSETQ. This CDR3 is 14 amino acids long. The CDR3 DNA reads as TGCGCCAGCAGGGGAGGTCCTGAGGTGAATGAGCAGTTCTTC. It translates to CASRGGPEVNEQFF.

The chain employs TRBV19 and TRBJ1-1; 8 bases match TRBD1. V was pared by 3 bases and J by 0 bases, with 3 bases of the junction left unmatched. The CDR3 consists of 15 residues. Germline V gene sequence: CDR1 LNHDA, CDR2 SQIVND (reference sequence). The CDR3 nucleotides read TGTGCCAGTAGTATGCAGGGGGCAGTGAACACTGAAGCTTTCTTT. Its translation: CASSMQGAVNTEAFF.

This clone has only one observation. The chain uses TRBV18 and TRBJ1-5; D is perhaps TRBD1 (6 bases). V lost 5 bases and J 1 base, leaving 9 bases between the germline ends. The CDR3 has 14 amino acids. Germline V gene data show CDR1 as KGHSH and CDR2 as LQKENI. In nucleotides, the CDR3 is TGTGCCAGCTCATCTCAGGGGAGCAATCAGCCCCAGCATTTT. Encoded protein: CASSSQGSNQPQHF.

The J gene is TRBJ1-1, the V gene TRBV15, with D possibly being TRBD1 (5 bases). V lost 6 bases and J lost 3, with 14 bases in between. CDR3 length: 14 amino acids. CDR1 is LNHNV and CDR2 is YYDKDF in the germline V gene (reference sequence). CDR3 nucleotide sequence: TGTGCCACCAGTACTCGACAGTACGACACTGAAGCTTTCTTT. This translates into CATSTRQYDTEAFF.

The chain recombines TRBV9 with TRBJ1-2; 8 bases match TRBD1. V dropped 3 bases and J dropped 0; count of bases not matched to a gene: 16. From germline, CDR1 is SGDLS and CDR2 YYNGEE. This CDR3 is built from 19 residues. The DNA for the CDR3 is TGTGCCAGCAGCGGGGGACCGGGACAGGAGTTACATTCTAACTATGGCTACACCTTC. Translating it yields CASSGGPGQELHSNYGYTF.

This chain's CDR3 is CASSYQGAINSPLHF. The CDR3 DNA reads as TGTGCCAGCAGTTACCAGGGGGCAATTAATTCACCCCTCCACTTT. The gene calls are TRBV6-5 and TRBJ1-6; 8 bases agree with TRBD1. With 2 bases clipped from V and 6 bases from J, the junction kept 3 bases outside the gene matches. The CDR3 is 15 amino acids. Germline V lookup: CDR1 MNHEY, CDR2 SVGAGI.

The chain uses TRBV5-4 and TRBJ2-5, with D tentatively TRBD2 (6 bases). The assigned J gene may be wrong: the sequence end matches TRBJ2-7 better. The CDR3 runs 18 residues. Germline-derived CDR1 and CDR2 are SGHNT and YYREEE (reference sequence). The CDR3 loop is CASSSLETRRGSSYEQYF. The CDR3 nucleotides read TGTGCCAGCAGCTCGTTAGAAACTAGGAGGGGAAGCTCCTACGAGCAGTACTTC.

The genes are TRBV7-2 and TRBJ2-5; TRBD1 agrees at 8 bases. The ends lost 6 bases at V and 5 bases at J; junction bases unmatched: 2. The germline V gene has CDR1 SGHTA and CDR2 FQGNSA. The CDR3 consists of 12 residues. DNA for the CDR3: TGTGCCAGCAGTCGGACAGGGGAGACCCAGTACTTC. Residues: CASSRTGETQYF. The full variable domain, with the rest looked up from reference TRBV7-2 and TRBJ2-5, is GAGVSQSPSNKVTEKGKDVELRCDPISGHTALYWYRQSLGQGLEFLIYFQGNSAPDKSGLPSDRFSAERTGGSVSTLTIQRTQQEDSAVYLCASSRTGETQYFGPGTRLLVL.